What follows is one T cell receptor beta chain and its context. As yet, its antigen is unknown. 60 Vbeta and 13 Jbeta primers were used in PCR. The repertoire was sequenced with immunoSEQ multiplex PCR; TCRdb's copy has only in-frame clones and lacks some. Here the sample spans roughly 150,000 clones, roughly 80% being singletons. The data derive from a study of cytomegalovirus exposure and HLA in healthy donors. Study information: Tens of millions of unique TCRs, all from HLA-typed donors, were included in an early release of the data. Study outcomes and limitations: In a later analysis, more than 15,000 TCR beta sequences were associated with HLA alleles at 0.05 false discovery rate. Researchers reportedly found TCR beta sequences accurately predicted most subjects' HLA-A and HLA-B alleles.

The CDR3 runs to 17 residues. The V gene's germline CDR1 is SGHVS and CDR2 FNYEAQ. V was trimmed by 5 bases and J by 0 bases, leaving 20 bases between them. The chain recombines TRBV7-6 with TRBJ2-7; weak D call: TRBD2 (6 bases). Sequenced: PBMCs. The source is a male donor in good health and CMV-seronegative. This chain's CDR3 is CASSAAGRERSSYEQYF. CDR3 DNA sequence: TGTGCCAGCAGCGCAGCGGGCCGGGAGCGGAGCTCCTACGAGCAGTACTTC.